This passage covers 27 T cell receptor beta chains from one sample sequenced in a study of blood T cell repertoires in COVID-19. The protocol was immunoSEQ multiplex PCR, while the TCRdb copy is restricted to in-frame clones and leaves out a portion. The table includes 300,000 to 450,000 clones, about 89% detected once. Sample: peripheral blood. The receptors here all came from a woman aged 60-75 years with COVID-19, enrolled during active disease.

CDR3 sequence (DNA): TGTGCCAGCAGCCTGGGGGGGGGCAATTCACCCCTCCACTTT. It encodes CASSLGGGNSPLHF. The chain couples TRBV2 to TRBJ1-6; weak D call: TRBD1 (6 bases). The CDR3 length is 14 residues. Germline CDR1 SNHLY, CDR2 FYNNEI. Between the trimmed V and J ends, which lost 6 bases and 7 bases, there was a span of 13 bases.

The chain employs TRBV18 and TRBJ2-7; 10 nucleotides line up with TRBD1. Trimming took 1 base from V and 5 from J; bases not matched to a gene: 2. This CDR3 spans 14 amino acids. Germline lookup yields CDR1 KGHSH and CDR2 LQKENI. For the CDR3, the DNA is TGTGCCAGCTCACCACGGGGGACAGGGGACGAGCAGTACTTC. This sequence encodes CASSPRGTGDEQYF.

Here the CDR3 reads CASSGDRGNSPLHF. In DNA, the CDR3 is TGCGCCAGCAGCGGCGACAGGGGTAATTCACCCCTCCACTTT. V is TRBV5-1 and J is TRBJ1-6; TRBD1 agrees at 8 bases. Looked up from germline, CDR1 is SGHRS and CDR2 is YFSETQ. This CDR3 has 14 residues. V trimming: 4 bases; J trimming: 6 bases; junction bases outside the gene matches: 3.

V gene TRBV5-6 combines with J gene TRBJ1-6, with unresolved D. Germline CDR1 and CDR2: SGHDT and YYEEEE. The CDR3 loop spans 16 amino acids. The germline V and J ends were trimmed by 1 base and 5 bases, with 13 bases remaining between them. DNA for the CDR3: TGTGCCAGCAGCTTGTTAGGAGGGATACATAATTCACCCCTCCACTTT. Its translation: CASSLLGGIHNSPLHF.

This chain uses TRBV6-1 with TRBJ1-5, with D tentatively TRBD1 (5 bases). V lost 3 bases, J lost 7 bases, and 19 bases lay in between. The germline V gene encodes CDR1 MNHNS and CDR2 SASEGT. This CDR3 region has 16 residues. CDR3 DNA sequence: TGTGCCAGCAGTGACGCTATAGACAGATTCCGACAGCCCCAGCATTTT. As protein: CASSDAIDRFRQPQHF.

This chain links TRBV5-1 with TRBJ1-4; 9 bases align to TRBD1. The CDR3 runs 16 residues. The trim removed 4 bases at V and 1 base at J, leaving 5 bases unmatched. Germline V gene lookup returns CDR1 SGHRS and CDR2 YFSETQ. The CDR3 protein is CASSRGTGRTNEKLFF. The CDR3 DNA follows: TGCGCCAGCAGCCGGGGGACAGGGAGAACTAATGAAAAACTGTTTTTT.

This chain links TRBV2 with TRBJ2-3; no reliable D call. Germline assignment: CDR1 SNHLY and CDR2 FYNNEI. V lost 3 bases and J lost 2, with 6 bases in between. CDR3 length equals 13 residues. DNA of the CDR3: TGTGCCAGCAGTGACGAGGCCACAGATACGCAGTATTTT. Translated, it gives CASSDEATDTQYF.

CDR3 DNA: TGCGCCAGCAGCTTGACGGGCTCTGGAAACACCATATATTTT. This sequence encodes CASSLTGSGNTIYF. This rearrangement joins TRBV5-1 to TRBJ1-3; D uncertain. CDR1 is SGHRS, CDR2 YFSETQ, per germline. CDR3 length: 14 amino acids. V dropped 1 base and J dropped 0 bases, with 5 bases sitting between them.

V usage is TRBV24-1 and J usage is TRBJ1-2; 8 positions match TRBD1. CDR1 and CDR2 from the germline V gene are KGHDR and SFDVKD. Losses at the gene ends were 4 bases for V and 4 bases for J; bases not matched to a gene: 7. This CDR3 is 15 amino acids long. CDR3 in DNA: TGTGCCACCAGTGACACAAGACAGGGGTCCTATGGCTACACCTTC. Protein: CATSDTRQGSYGYTF.

CDR3 DNA sequence: TGTGCCAGCAGCTTAGCTACTAGCGGCACAGATACGCAGTATTTT. Its translation: CASSLATSGTDTQYF. The rearrangement links TRBV7-6 to TRBJ2-3; 7 bases agree with TRBD2. V was pared by 0 bases and J by 1 base, with 1 base of the junction left unmatched. This CDR3 has 15 amino acids. Germline CDR1 and CDR2: SGHVS and FNYEAQ.

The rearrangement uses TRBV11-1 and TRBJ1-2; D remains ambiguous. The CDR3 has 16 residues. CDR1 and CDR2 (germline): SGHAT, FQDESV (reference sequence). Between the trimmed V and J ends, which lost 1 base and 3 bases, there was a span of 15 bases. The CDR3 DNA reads TGTGCCAGCAGCTTAGGCGCGGGAGGCCGTGACTATGGCTACACCTTC. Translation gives CASSLGAGGRDYGYTF.

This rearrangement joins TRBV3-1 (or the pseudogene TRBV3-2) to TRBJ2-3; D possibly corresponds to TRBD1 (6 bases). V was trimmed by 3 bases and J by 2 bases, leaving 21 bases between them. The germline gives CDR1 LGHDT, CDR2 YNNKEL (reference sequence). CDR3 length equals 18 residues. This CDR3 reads CASSHPRQGTPYTDTQYF. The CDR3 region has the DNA TGTGCCAGCAGCCACCCTAGGCAGGGGACCCCCTACACAGATACGCAGTATTTT.

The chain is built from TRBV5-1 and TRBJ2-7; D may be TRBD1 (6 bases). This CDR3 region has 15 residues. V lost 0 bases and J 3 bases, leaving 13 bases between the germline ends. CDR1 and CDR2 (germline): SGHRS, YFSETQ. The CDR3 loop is CASSLEGEHFYEQYF. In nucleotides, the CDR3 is TGCGCCAGCAGCTTGGAGGGGGAACACTTCTACGAGCAGTACTTC.

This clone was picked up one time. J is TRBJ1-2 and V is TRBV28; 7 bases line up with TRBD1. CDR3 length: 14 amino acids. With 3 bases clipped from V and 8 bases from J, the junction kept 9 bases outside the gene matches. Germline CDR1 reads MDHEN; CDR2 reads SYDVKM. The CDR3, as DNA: TGTGCCAGCAGTTTGGGGGCAGGGGGACAAGGCTACACCTTC. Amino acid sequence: CASSLGAGGQGYTF.

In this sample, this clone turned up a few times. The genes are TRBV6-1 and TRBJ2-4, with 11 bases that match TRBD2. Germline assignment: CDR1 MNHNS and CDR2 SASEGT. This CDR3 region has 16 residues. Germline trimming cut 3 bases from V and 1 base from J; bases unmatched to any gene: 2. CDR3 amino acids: CASSDPSGGAKNIQYF. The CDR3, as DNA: TGTGCCAGCAGTGATCCTAGCGGGGGGGCCAAAAACATTCAGTACTTC.

CDR3 region: CASSSRGTSGGSSYNEQFF. The CDR3 nucleotides read TGTGCCAGCAGCTCCAGGGGGACTAGCGGGGGAAGCTCCTACAATGAGCAGTTCTTC. The V call is TRBV11-2, the J call TRBJ2-1, with 14 bases matching TRBD2. CDR1 is SGHAT and CDR2 is FQNNGV in the germline V gene. This CDR3 is 19 amino acids long. Germline trimming cut 4 bases from V and 0 bases from J; bases unmatched to any gene: 8.

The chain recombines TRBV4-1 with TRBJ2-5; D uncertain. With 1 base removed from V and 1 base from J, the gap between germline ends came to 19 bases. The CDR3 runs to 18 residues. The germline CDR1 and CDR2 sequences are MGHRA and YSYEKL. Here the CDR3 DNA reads TGCGCCAGCAGCCAAGCCCAACCCCGATTCGACATCCAAGAGACCCAGTACTTC. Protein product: CASSQAQPRFDIQETQYF.

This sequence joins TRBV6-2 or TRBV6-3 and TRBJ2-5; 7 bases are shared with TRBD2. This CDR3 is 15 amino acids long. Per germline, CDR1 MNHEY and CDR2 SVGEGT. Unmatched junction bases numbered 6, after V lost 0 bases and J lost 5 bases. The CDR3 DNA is TGTGCCAGCAGTTACTCGGGACTACCCATGGAGACCCAGTACTTC. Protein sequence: CASSYSGLPMETQYF.

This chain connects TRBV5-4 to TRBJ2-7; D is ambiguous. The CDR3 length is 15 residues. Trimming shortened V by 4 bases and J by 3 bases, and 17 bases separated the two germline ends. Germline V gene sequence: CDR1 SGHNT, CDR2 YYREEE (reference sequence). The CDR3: CASSPTVVRIYEQYF. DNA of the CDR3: TGTGCCAGCAGCCCTACGGTGGTTCGCATCTACGAGCAGTACTTC.

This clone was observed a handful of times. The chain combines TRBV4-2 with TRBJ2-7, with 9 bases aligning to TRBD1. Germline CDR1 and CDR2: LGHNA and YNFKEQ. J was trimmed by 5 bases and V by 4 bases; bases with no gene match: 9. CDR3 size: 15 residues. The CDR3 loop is CASSPLGQGRDEQYF. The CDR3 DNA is TGTGCCAGCAGCCCCTTGGGACAGGGAAGGGACGAGCAGTACTTC.

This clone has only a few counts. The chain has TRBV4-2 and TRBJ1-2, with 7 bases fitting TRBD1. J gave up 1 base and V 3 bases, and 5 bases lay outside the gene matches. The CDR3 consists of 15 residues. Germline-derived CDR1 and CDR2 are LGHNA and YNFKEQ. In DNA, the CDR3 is TGTGCCAGCAGCCAGCCGGGACAGCGTAACTATGGCTACACCTTC. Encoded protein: CASSQPGQRNYGYTF.

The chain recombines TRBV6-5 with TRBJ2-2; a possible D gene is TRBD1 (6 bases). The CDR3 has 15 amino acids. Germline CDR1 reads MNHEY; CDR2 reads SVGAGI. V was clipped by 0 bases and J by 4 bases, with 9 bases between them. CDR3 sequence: CASSYSMDSTGELFF. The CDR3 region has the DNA TGTGCCAGCAGTTACTCGATGGACAGCACCGGGGAGCTGTTTTTT.

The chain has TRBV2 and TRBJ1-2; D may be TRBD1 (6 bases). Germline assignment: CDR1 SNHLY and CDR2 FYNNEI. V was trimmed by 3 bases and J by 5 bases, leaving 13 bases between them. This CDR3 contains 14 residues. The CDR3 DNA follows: TGTGCCAGCAGTGACCAGGGGTCTAGATATGGCTACACCTTC. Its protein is CASSDQGSRYGYTF.

Here the CDR3 reads CASSPRGGVHEQYF. Here the CDR3 DNA reads TGTGCCAGCAGCCCACGCGGCGGAGTTCACGAGCAGTACTTC. This chain connects TRBV7-9 to TRBJ2-7; D not resolved. Germline CDR1 is SEHNR and CDR2 is FQNEAQ (reference sequence). V gave up 5 bases and J gave up 5 bases, with 16 bases separating them. This CDR3 comprises 14 residues.

The CDR3 region is CASSRRGGYEQYF. The CDR3, as DNA: TGTGCCAGCAGTCGACGCGGGGGCTACGAGCAGTACTTC. The rearrangement uses TRBV12-3 or TRBV12-4 and TRBJ2-7; TRBD2 matches at 7 bases. The length of the CDR3 is 13 residues. V dropped 5 bases and J dropped 3; count of bases not matched to a gene: 4.

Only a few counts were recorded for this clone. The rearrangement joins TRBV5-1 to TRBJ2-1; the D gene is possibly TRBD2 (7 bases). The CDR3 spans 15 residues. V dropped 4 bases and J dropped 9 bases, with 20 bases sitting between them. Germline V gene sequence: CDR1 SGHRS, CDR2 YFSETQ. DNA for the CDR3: TGCGCCAGCAGCCCAGCAGGCGGGGGCGGGGGTGAGCAGTTCTTC. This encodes CASSPAGGGGGEQFF.

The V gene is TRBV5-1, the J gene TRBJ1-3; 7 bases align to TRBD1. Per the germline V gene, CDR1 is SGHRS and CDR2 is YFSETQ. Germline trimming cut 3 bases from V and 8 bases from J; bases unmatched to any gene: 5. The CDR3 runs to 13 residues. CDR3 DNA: TGCGCCAGCAGCTGGGACAGTGCAGACACCATATATTTT. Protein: CASSWDSADTIYF.